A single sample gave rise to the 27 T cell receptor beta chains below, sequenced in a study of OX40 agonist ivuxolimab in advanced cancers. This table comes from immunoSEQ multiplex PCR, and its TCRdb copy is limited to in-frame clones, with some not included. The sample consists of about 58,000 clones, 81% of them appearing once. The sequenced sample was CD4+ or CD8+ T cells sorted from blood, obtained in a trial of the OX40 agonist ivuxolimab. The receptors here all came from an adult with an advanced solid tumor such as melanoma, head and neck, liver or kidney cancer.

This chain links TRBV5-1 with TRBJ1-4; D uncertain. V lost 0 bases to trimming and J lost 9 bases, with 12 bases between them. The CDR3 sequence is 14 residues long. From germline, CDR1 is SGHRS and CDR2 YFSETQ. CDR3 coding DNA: TGCGCCAGCAGCTTGGCCGTCAAGCCGAAAAAACTGTTTTTT. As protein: CASSLAVKPKKLFF. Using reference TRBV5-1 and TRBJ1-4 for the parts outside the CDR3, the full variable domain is KAGVTQTPRYLIKTRGQQVTLSCSPISGHRSVSWYQQTPGQGLQFLFEYFSETQRNKGNFPGRFSGRQFSNSRSEMNVSTLELGDSALYLCASSLAVKPKKLFFGSGTQLSVL.

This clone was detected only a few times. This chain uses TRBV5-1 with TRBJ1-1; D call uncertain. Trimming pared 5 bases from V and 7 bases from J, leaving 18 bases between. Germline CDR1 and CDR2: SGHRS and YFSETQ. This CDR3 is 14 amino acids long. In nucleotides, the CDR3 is TGCGCCAGCAGATTAGACGGAGCCGATGGTGAAGCTTTCTTT. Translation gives CASRLDGADGEAFF.

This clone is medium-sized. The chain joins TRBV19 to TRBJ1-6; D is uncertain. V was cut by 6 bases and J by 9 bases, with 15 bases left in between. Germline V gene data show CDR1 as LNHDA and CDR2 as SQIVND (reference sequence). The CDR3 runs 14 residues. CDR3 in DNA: TGTGCCAGTAGCGACTGGTCTGGGTCTTCACCCCTCCACTTT. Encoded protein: CASSDWSGSSPLHF.

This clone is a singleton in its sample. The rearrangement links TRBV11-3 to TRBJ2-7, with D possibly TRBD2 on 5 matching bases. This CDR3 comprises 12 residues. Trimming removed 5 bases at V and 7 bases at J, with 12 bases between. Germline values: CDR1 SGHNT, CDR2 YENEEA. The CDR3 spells CASSPTPGEQYF. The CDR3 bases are TGTGCCAGCAGCCCCACCCCGGGAGAGCAGTACTTC.

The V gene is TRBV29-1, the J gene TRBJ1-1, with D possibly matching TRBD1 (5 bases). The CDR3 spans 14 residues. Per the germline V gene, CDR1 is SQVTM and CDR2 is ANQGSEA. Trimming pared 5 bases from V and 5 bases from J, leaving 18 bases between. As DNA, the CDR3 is TGCAGCGTTCCCAGCCTACAGGTTGCGACTGAAGCTTTCTTT. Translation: CSVPSLQVATEAFF.

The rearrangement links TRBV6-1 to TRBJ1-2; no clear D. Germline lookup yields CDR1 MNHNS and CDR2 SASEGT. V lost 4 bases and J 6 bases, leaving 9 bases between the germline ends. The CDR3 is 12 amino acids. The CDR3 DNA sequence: TGTGCCAGCAGTGCAATCCAAGATGGCTACACCTTC. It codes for CASSAIQDGYTF.

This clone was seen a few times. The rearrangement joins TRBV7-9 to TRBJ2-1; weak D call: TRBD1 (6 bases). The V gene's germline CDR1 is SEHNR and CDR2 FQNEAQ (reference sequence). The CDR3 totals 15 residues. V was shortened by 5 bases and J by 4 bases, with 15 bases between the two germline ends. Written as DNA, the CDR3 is TGTGCCAGCAGCGCTCGGGTGGGGGCTTACAATGAGCAGTTCTTC. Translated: CASSARVGAYNEQFF. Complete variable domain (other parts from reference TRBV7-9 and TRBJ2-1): DTGVSQNPRHKITKRGQNVTFRCDPISEHNRLYWYRQTLGQGPEFLTYFQNEAQLEKSRLLSDRFSAERPKGSFSTLEIQRTEQGDSAMYLCASSARVGAYNEQFFGPGTRLTVL.

The CDR3 protein is CAIRPPGQNNEQFF. As DNA, the CDR3 is TGTGCCATCAGACCTCCGGGACAGAACAATGAGCAGTTCTTC. V and J are TRBV10-3 and TRBJ2-1; 7 nucleotides line up with TRBD1. V gave up 6 bases and J gave up 5 bases; unmatched junction bases: 7. This CDR3 comprises 14 residues. Per the germline V gene, CDR1 is ENHRY and CDR2 is SYGVKD.

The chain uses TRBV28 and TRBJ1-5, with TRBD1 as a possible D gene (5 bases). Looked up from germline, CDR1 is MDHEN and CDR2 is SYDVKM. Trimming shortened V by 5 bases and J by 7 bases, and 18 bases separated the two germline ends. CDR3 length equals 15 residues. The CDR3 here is CASSRASGVGQPQHF. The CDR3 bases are TGTGCCAGCAGTCGCGCTTCGGGGGTCGGACAGCCCCAGCATTTT.

The CDR3 DNA reads as TGCGCCAGCAGTCAACTTGGGTGGCAAGGCTACACCTTC. Encoded protein: CASSQLGWQGYTF. V gene TRBV10-2 combines with J gene TRBJ1-2, with unresolved D. CDR1 and CDR2 (germline): WSHSY, SAAADI. The germline V and J ends were trimmed by 5 bases and 8 bases, with 15 bases remaining between them. This CDR3 is built from 13 residues.

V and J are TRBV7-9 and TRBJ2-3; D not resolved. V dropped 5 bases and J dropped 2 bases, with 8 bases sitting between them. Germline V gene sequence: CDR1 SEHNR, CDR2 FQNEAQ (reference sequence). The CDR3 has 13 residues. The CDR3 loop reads CASSPKDTDTQYF. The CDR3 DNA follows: TGTGCCAGCAGCCCCAAAGACACAGATACGCAGTATTTT.

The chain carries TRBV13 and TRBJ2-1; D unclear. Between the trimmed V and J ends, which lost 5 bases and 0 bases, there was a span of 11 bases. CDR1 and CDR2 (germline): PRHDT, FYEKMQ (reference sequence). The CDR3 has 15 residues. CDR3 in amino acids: CASSRLWSSYNEQFF. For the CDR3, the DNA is TGTGCCAGCAGCCGTCTGTGGAGCTCCTACAATGAGCAGTTCTTC.

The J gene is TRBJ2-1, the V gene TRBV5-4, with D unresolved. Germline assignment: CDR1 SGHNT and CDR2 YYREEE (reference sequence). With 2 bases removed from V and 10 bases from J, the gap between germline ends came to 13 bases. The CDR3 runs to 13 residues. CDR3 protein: CASSLVGSDEQFF. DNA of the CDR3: TGTGCCAGCAGCTTAGTAGGGTCCGACGAGCAGTTCTTC.

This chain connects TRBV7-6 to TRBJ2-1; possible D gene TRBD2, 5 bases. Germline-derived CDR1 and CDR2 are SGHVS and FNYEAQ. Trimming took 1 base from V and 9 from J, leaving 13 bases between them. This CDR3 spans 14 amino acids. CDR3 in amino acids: CASSLGRTDGEQFF. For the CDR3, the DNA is TGTGCCAGCAGCTTAGGGAGGACGGATGGTGAGCAGTTCTTC.

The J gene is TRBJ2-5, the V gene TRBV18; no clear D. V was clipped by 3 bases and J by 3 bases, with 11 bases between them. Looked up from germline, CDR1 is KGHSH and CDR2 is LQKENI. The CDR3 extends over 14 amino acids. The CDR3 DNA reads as TGTGCCAGCTCACCCCGAGTGGCCGAAGAGACCCAGTACTTC. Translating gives CASSPRVAEETQYF. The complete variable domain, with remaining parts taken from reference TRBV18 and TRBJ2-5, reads NAGVMQNPRHLVRRRGQEARLRCSPMKGHSHVYWYRQLPEEGLKFMVYLQKENIIDESGMPKERFSAEFPKEGPSILRIQQVVRGDSAAYFCASSPRVAEETQYFGPGTRLLVL.

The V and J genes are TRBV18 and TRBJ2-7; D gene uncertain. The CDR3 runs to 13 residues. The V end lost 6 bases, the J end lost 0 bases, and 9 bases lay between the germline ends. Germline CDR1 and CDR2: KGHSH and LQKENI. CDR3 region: CASSPGRSYEQYF. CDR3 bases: TGTGCCAGCTCTCCGGGCCGCTCCTACGAGCAGTACTTC.

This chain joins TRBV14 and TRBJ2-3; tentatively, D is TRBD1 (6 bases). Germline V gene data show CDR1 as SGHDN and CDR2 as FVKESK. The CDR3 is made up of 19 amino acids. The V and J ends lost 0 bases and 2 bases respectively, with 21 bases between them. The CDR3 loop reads CASSQDLFWAGAFTDTQYF. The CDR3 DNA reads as TGTGCCAGCAGCCAAGATCTCTTTTGGGCAGGGGCCTTCACAGATACGCAGTATTTT.

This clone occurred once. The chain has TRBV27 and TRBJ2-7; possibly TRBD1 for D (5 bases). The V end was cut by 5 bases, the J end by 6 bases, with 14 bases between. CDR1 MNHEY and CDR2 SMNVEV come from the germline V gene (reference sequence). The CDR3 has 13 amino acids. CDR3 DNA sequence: TGTGCCAGCAGTGGTAGGAAGGGGCGCGAGCAGTACTTC. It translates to CASSGRKGREQYF.

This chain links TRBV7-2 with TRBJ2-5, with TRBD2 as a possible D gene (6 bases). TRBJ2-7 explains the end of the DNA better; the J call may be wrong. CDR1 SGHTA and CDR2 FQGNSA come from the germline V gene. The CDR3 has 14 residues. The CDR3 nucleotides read TGTGCCAGCAGCTTAGGGCGGGGTTCCTACGAGCAGTACTTC. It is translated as CASSLGRGSYEQYF.

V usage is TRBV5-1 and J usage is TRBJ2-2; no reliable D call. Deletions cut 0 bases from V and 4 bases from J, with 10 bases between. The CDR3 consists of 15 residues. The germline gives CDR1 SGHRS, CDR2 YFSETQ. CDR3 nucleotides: TGCGCCAGCAGCTTGGTCCCTGGGCGCACCGGGGAGCTGTTTTTT. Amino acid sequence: CASSLVPGRTGELFF.

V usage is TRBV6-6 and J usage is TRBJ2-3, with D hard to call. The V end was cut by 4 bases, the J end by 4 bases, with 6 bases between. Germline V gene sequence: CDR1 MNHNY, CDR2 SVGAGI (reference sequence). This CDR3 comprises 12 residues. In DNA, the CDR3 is TGTGCCAGCAGTTCCGCCGCAGATACGCAGTATTTT. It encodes CASSSAADTQYF.

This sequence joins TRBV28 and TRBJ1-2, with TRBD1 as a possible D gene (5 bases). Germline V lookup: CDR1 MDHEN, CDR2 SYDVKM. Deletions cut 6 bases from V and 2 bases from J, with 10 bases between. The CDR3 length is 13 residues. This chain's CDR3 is CASSRTSNYGYTF. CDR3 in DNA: TGTGCCAGCAGCAGGACATCCAACTATGGCTACACCTTC.

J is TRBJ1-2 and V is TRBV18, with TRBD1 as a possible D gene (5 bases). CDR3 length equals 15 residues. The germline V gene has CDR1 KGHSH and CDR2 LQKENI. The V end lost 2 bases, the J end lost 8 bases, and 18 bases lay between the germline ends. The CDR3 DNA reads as TGTGCCAGCTCACCAGGGGCACAAGGCGATGGAGGCTACACCTTC. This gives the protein CASSPGAQGDGGYTF. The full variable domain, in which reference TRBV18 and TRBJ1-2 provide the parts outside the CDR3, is NAGVMQNPRHLVRRRGQEARLRCSPMKGHSHVYWYRQLPEEGLKFMVYLQKENIIDESGMPKERFSAEFPKEGPSILRIQQVVRGDSAAYFCASSPGAQGDGGYTFGSGTRLTVV.

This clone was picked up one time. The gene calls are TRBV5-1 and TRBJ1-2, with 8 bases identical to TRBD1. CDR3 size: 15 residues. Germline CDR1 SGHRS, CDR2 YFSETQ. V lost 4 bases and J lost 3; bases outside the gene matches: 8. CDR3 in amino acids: CASSLGQGGDYGYTF. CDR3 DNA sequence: TGCGCCAGCAGCCTAGGACAGGGAGGGGACTATGGCTACACCTTC.

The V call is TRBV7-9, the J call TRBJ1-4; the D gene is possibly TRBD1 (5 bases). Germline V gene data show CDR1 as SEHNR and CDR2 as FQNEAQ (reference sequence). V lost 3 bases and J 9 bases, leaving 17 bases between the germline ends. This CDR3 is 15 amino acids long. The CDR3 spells CASSFEGTSLQKLFF. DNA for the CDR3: TGTGCCAGCAGCTTTGAAGGGACCTCCCTGCAAAAACTGTTTTTT.

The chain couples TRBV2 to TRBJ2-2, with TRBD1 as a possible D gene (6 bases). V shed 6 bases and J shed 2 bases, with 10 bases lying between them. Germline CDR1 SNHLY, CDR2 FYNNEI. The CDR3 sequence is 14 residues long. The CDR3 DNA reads TGTGCCAGCAGGCCGGGACACAACACCGGGGAGCTGTTTTTT. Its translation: CASRPGHNTGELFF.

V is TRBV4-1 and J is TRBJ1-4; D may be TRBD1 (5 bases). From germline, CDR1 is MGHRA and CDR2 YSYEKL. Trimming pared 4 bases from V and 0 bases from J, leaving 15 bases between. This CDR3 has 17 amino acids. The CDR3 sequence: CASSRIPGIATNEKLFF. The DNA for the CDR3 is TGCGCCAGCAGCCGAATCCCAGGGATAGCAACTAATGAAAAACTGTTTTTT.